This entry features one T cell receptor (beta chain) sequence. The target antigen is unknown. Sequenced material consisted of expressed TCRB transcripts (all of the isolated RNA was reverse transcribed). Only in-frame clones appear in the TCRdb table, and some are missing; sequencing was by immunoSEQ multiplex PCR. The profile covers roughly 150,000 clones, with approximately 8% appearing a single time and around 0.9% taken by the ten largest. The data were taken from a study of beta chain features in type 1 diabetes. The CDR3 covers 16 residues. Germline-derived CDR1 and CDR2 are SGHRS and YFSETQ. V lost 4 bases to trimming and J lost 5 bases; unmatched junction nucleotides: 11. Study-wide results and caveats: There was no resolution here of whether HLA type influences TCRB rearrangement. There was a moderate but significant shortening of TCRB CDR3s in all four CD4+ subsets of Type 1 diabetes patients.

This clonotype was obtained from a middle-aged woman with type 1 diabetes. The rearrangement joins TRBV5-1 to TRBJ2-1, with 8 nucleotides matching TRBD2. The sequenced material came from central memory CD4+ T cells from blood. The CDR3 protein is CASSPKAGAVDNEQFF. Written as DNA, the CDR3 is TGCGCCAGCAGCCCCAAAGCGGGAGCGGTAGACAATGAGCAGTTCTTC.